This T cell receptor (beta chain) emerged from a study of blood T cell repertoires in COVID-19. About the study: There were acute and convalescent COVID-19 samples, and they came from the United States, Italy and Spain.

Produced via immunoSEQ multiplex PCR; TCRdb's table is partial and in-frame only. Here the sample spans approximately 130,000 clones, 86% being singletons. The receptor was isolated from a woman in her fifties or sixties who had recovered from COVID-19. The sequencing input was peripheral blood.

The CDR3 DNA reads as TGTGCTAGTGGTTTGGGTAGCGGGACCAATCAGCCCCAGCATTTT. Its translation is CASGLGSGTNQPQHF. This rearrangement joins TRBV12-5 to TRBJ1-5, with D possibly being TRBD1 (5 bases). CDR1 and CDR2 from the germline V gene are LGHNT and FRNRAP. The CDR3 covers 15 residues. The ends were cut back, 1 base at V and 3 bases at J, with 10 bases in the middle.